What follows are 24 T cell receptor beta chains derived from one specimen sequenced in a study of blood T cell repertoires in COVID-19. Repertoires were generated with immunoSEQ multiplex PCR, while TCRdb's copy carries only in-frame clones and drops some. The sample gives about 120,000 clones, approximately 80% of which show up once; around 11% is in the top ten. The sequenced sample was peripheral blood. The receptors here all came from a man aged 60-69 years with acute or convalescent COVID-19.

This rearrangement joins TRBV5-1 to TRBJ2-7; 11 positions agree with TRBD2. There are 14 residues in the CDR3. CDR1 is SGHRS, CDR2 YFSETQ, per germline. Trimming took 4 bases from V and 3 from J; bases not matched to a gene: 3. CDR3 sequence (DNA): TGCGCCAGCAGCACCACTAGCGGGAGCTACGAGCAGTACTTC. This encodes CASSTTSGSYEQYF.

This chain uses TRBV7-8 with TRBJ2-1; weak D call: TRBD1 (5 bases). With 0 bases removed from V and 6 bases from J, the gap between germline ends came to 6 bases. The CDR3 length is 13 residues. Germline V gene sequence: CDR1 SGHVS, CDR2 FQNEAQ. CDR3 DNA sequence: TGTGCCAGCAGCTTAGCAAGGGGCAATGAGCAGTTCTTC. This translates into CASSLARGNEQFF.

The V gene is TRBV25-1, the J gene TRBJ2-5, with a weak D call TRBD2 (6 bases). In germline, CDR1 is MGHDK, CDR2 SYGVNS. This CDR3 has 14 residues. Trimming took 2 bases from V and 2 from J, leaving 9 bases between them. The CDR3 region has the DNA TGTGCCAGCAGTGAAAGTGGGGGGCAAGAGACCCAGTACTTC. Protein: CASSESGGQETQYF.

V gene TRBV27 combines with J gene TRBJ2-7, with D tentatively TRBD1 (6 bases). There are 14 residues in the CDR3. Germline V gives CDR1 MNHEY, CDR2 SMNVEV (reference sequence). V gave up 3 bases and J gave up 0 bases, with 9 bases separating them. CDR3 in amino acids: CASSFRGHSYEQYF. The CDR3 region has the DNA TGTGCCAGCAGTTTCCGGGGACACTCCTACGAGCAGTACTTC.

The chain has TRBV11-2 and TRBJ1-4, with D possibly matching TRBD1 (6 bases). The CDR3 consists of 14 residues. The V gene lost 5 bases and the J gene lost 6 bases, with 13 bases spanning the gap. Looked up from germline, CDR1 is SGHAT and CDR2 is FQNNGV. This CDR3 reads CASSHSTGYEKLFF. CDR3 bases: TGTGCCAGCAGCCATAGTACAGGGTATGAAAAACTGTTTTTT.

The rearrangement links TRBV27 to TRBJ2-1; TRBD2 matches at 7 bases. With V trimmed by 0 bases and J by 8 bases, 4 bases remained unmatched. CDR1 and CDR2 (germline): MNHEY, SMNVEV (reference sequence). This CDR3 is 14 amino acids long. The chain's CDR3 is CASSLSRLAHEQFF. CDR3 DNA sequence: TGTGCCAGCAGTTTATCGAGACTAGCCCATGAGCAGTTCTTC.

The chain combines TRBV28 with TRBJ1-5; 7 nucleotides match TRBD1. In germline, CDR1 is MDHEN, CDR2 SYDVKM. After removal of 2 bases from V and 6 bases from J, the junction contained 7 bases not matched to a gene. The CDR3 sequence is 15 residues long. The DNA of the CDR3 is TGTGCCAGCAGTTTAGTATTTCAGGGGGTTCAGCCCCAGCATTTT. It yields the protein CASSLVFQGVQPQHF.

The V call is TRBV5-1, the J call TRBJ1-1; D is unresolved. Trimming removed 0 bases from V and 4 bases from J, with 7 bases in between. In germline, CDR1 is SGHRS, CDR2 YFSETQ. This CDR3 spans 13 amino acids. The CDR3 sequence: CASSLGGITEAFF. Here the CDR3 DNA reads TGCGCCAGCAGCTTGGGTGGCATCACTGAAGCTTTCTTT.

Here the CDR3 DNA reads TGTGCCAGCAGCTTAGATTTTGGGCGTGAAGCTTTCTTT. Residues: CASSLDFGREAFF. V gene TRBV11-3 combines with J gene TRBJ1-1; D is ambiguous. The V and J ends lost 0 bases and 7 bases respectively, with 9 bases between them. Germline V gene lookup returns CDR1 SGHNT and CDR2 YENEEA. The CDR3 length is 13 residues.

This clone has just a few counts. The chain couples TRBV6-5 to TRBJ2-7, with 8 bases aligning to TRBD1. The CDR3 has 15 residues. CDR1 MNHEY and CDR2 SVGAGI come from the germline V gene. The V segment lost 0 bases and the J segment 3 bases; nucleotides outside the gene matches: 4. CDR3: CASSYSYRGVYEQYF. CDR3 nucleotides: TGTGCCAGCAGTTACTCTTACAGGGGGGTCTACGAGCAGTACTTC.

The chain uses TRBV5-1 and TRBJ2-3, with 10 nucleotides matching TRBD2. From germline, CDR1 is SGHRS and CDR2 YFSETQ. Germline trimming cut 4 bases from V and 6 bases from J; bases unmatched to any gene: 11. The CDR3 loop spans 16 amino acids. Written as DNA, the CDR3 is TGCGCCAGCAGCCCCCGGGTGACTAGCGGGTCCGATACGCAGTATTTT. The encoded protein is CASSPRVTSGSDTQYF.

The genes are TRBV6-5 and TRBJ1-5; TRBD1 matches at 8 bases. This CDR3 has 15 residues. From germline, CDR1 is MNHEY and CDR2 SVGAGI. V was clipped by 4 bases and J by 7 bases; unmatched bases: 9. This chain's CDR3 is CASSSVGQGGQPQHF. CDR3 coding DNA: TGTGCCAGCAGTTCCGTCGGACAGGGTGGGCAGCCCCAGCATTTT.

V gene TRBV5-6 combines with J gene TRBJ2-6; 8 bases match TRBD1. J lost 2 bases, V lost 2 bases, and 3 bases had no gene match. The CDR3 contains 16 residues. Germline CDR1 and CDR2: SGHDT and YYEEEE. CDR3 DNA: TGTGCCAGCAGCTTCCTGACAGGGGCTGGGGCCAACGTCCTGACTTTC. It yields the protein CASSFLTGAGANVLTF.

The gene calls are TRBV19 and TRBJ1-1; 7 bases align to TRBD1. The V gene's germline CDR1 is LNHDA and CDR2 SQIVND (reference sequence). V lost 5 bases to trimming and J lost 7 bases; unmatched junction nucleotides: 7. The CDR3 spans 13 residues. This chain's CDR3 is CASSLPRGVEAFF. In nucleotides, the CDR3 is TGTGCCAGTAGTCTTCCCAGGGGGGTTGAAGCTTTCTTT.

The chain combines TRBV5-1 with TRBJ2-6; 7 nucleotides match TRBD2. The V gene end was trimmed by 2 bases and the J gene end by 4 bases; junction bases not matched to a gene: 3. Germline-derived CDR1 and CDR2 are SGHRS and YFSETQ. This CDR3 is built from 15 residues. This CDR3 is CASSFAGVGANVLTF. The CDR3 nucleotides are TGCGCCAGCAGCTTTGCGGGGGTCGGGGCCAACGTCCTGACTTTC.

The rearrangement uses TRBV7-3 and TRBJ2-2; 9 positions agree with TRBD2. The CDR3 has 16 amino acids. Germline assignment: CDR1 SGHTA and CDR2 FQGTGA. V shed 4 bases, J shed 4 bases, and the junction held 7 bases outside the gene matches. CDR3 amino acids: CASSSRGREGTGELFF. CDR3 sequence (DNA): TGTGCCAGCAGCTCTCGGGGGCGGGAGGGCACCGGGGAGCTGTTTTTT.

This clone was found a few times. V is TRBV7-8 and J is TRBJ2-3, with 7 bases matching TRBD2. The CDR3 length is 16 residues. V shed 8 bases and J 4 bases; nucleotides not matched to a gene: 15. Germline V lookup: CDR1 SGHVS, CDR2 FQNEAQ. The CDR3 protein is CASQPAGGSGPDTQYF. The CDR3 nucleotides are TGTGCCAGCCAGCCCGCAGGCGGGAGCGGCCCAGATACGCAGTATTTT.

The V call is TRBV4-1, the J call TRBJ2-5, with 10 bases matching TRBD2. Trimming took 4 bases from V and 7 from J; bases not matched to a gene: 21. Germline V gene lookup returns CDR1 MGHRA and CDR2 YSYEKL. The CDR3 is made up of 19 amino acids. CDR3 nucleotide sequence: TGCGCCAGCAGCCTCCAGGGGGCCCTTCTAGCGGGAGTACATGGGACCCAGTACTTC. Residues: CASSLQGALLAGVHGTQYF.

This clone was seen a few times. The rearrangement uses TRBV27 and TRBJ1-1; tentatively, D is TRBD1 (6 bases). CDR1 MNHEY and CDR2 SMNVEV come from the germline V gene (reference sequence). The V end was cut by 6 bases, the J end by 5 bases, with 16 bases between. The CDR3 length is 14 residues. CDR3 bases: TGTGCCAGCAGATCCGGGGGGCGTTTTACTGAAGCTTTCTTT. Amino acid sequence: CASRSGGRFTEAFF.

This chain links TRBV6-5 with TRBJ2-2, with TRBD1 matching over 8 bases. The CDR3 has 14 residues. V gave up 9 bases and J gave up 13 bases; unmatched junction bases: 16. Germline V gene sequence: CDR1 MNHEY, CDR2 SVGAGI. The CDR3, as DNA: TGTGCCAGTGGACAGGGTTTAAGTCGCGGAAGGCTGTTTTTT. Amino acids: CASGQGLSRGRLFF.

The chain is built from TRBV6-5 and TRBJ2-5; the D gene is possibly TRBD1 (6 bases). Germline-derived CDR1 and CDR2 are MNHEY and SVGAGI. CDR3 length: 14 residues. Between the trimmed V and J ends, which lost 0 bases and 3 bases, there was a span of 8 bases. The CDR3 DNA reads TGTGCCAGCAGTTACTCGTCAGGGGAAGAGACCCAGTACTTC. It is translated as CASSYSSGEETQYF.

This CDR3 is CAASRGYNEQFF. In DNA form, the CDR3 reads TGTGCCGCAAGTCGGGGCTACAATGAGCAGTTCTTC. J is TRBJ2-1 and V is TRBV6-5; D perhaps matches TRBD2 (5 bases). In germline, CDR1 is MNHEY, CDR2 SVGAGI. The CDR3 covers 12 residues. V was clipped by 11 bases and J by 3 bases, with 11 bases between them.

The rearrangement joins TRBV29-1 to TRBJ2-2; D gene ambiguous. The V and J ends lost 6 bases and 5 bases respectively, with 13 bases between them. Germline CDR1 reads SQVTM; CDR2 reads ANQGSEA. This CDR3 comprises 13 residues. CDR3 in amino acids: CSVAGFLTGELFF. DNA for the CDR3: TGCAGCGTAGCCGGGTTTTTAACCGGGGAGCTGTTTTTT.

The V gene is TRBV18, the J gene TRBJ1-2; 7 bases map to TRBD1. CDR1 and CDR2 from the germline V gene are KGHSH and LQKENI. The CDR3 is 14 residues long. Germline trimming cut 3 bases from V and 5 bases from J; bases unmatched to any gene: 6. The CDR3 coding sequence is TGTGCCAGCTCACCGCGACAGGGCGCTTATGGCTACACCTTC. This codes for CASSPRQGAYGYTF.